The sequence of this TCR beta chain was determined in a study of immune cell composition in non-small cell lung cancer (TCRdb year 2017). In terms of the full investigation: Histologic subtype was assigned using H&E plus p63, CK5, Napsin A and TTF-1 immunohistochemistry, mainly lung adenocarcinoma or squamous cell carcinoma. TCR-beta sequencing (Adaptive Biotechnologies) was performed on about 37 paired NSCLC tumour and non-adjacent lung specimens plus 26 tumour-only specimens. For supplementary cohort #1, made up of around ten lung adenocarcinoma cases, paired tumour/lung TCR-beta sequencing was done and TIL populations were generated so that tumour reactivity could be assessed. A few tumour specimens that had TCR-beta data belonged to rare histological subtypes and were left out of the subtype comparisons. The investigation overall reported the following: No significant correlation was found between tumour TCR-beta clonality and smoking pack-years. Significantly higher Top 10 clone scores and productive clonality were observed in lung squamous cell carcinoma than in lung adenocarcinoma tumours. Nearly half of NSCLC cases had tumour-associated clones >0.5%, with approximately 80% of squamous carcinomas showing such clones compared with about 30% of adenocarcinomas. In over nine adenocarcinoma cases, a strong correlation was found between maximal tumour-associated clone frequency and TIL tumour reactivity, whereas no such correlation was found between overall clonality and TIL tumour reactivity. The reactivity cohort was only about nine cases, and tumour-reactive clones were not shown to share sequences with the dominant in vivo tumour-associated clones.

TCR-beta CDR3 regions were amplified from genomic DNA by a two-step multiplex PCR, with the second step adding Illumina-compatible adaptors. TCR-beta immunosequencing was performed on an Illumina platform as a commercial immunoSEQ service. In the authors' own workflow: Two measures summarised the repertoires: productive clonality, and Top 10 Clones, meaning the percentage of T-cell templates coming from the ten most frequent sequences. Values for productive clonality spanned 0 to 1, where a value of 1 indicated a monoclonal population. Tumour-associated clones were defined as sequences comprising at least 0.1% of tumour T-cell templates but absent from matched non-adjacent lung, identified via log10 scatter plots. Two-group comparisons used Student's t-tests, stages used ANOVA, and relationships used linear regression, analysed in GraphPad Prism7 and R. In its TCRdb copy, this immuneACCESS table keeps in-frame sequences only and misses some clones. Where compared with another copy, unresolved V genes explain less than half of these, and the others have no known cause. V and J calls and clone size are as listed in that table; D and trimming were resolved from the DNA. The sample yields approximately 1,500 clones; approximately 70% were counted once. Of the sample, over 20% is held by the ten largest clones.

Germline trimming: 4 bases from V, 5 bases from J; junction bases outside gene matches: 4. From a lookup of the germline V gene, CDR1 and CDR2 are MNHNS and SASEGT. The cysteine opens and the phenylalanine closes a CDR3 of 15 amino acids. Only CDR3 DNA is held: 45 bases, read in frame from base 1. From frozen aliquots of unsorted single-cell suspensions, genomic DNA was isolated using the QIAamp DNA kit. The tumour samples consisted of non-small cell lung cancer tissue that had been surgically resected. Tissues were received within 2 hours of resection and were immediately processed into single-cell suspensions. Tissue was mechanically dissociated and enzymatically digested with DNase I, collagenase I and hyaluronidase for approximately 32 minutes at 37 °C, then filtered and RBC-lysed. To note about this clone: Its cognate antigen has yet to be identified. No base quality information exists; no much larger clone differs at one position.

The sample taken for sequencing was lung tumor tissue. The chain is encoded by TRBV6-1 joined to TRBJ2-1; 11 central nucleotides agree with TRBD2. The source of this sequence is a human donor with non-small cell lung cancer. DNA sequence: TGTGCCAGCAGTGCCGGGACTAGCGGTAACAATGAGCAGTTCTTC. This is translated as CASSAGTSGNNEQFF.